This T cell receptor beta chain was recorded in a study of blood T cell repertoires in COVID-19. In the study overall: The study drew acute and convalescent COVID-19 samples from the United States, Italy and Spain. T cells, B-cell-depleted T cells, or PBMCs supplied cDNA or gDNA.

Germline trimming cut 0 bases from V and 7 bases from J; bases unmatched to any gene: 14. From germline, CDR1 is ENHRY and CDR2 SYGVKD. The CDR3 loop spans 17 amino acids. Per the original methods: Amplification of reference gene primers was used by the study to estimate nucleated cell counts. Method: immunoSEQ multiplex PCR; TCRdb's copy keeps in-frame clones and lacks some. V and J calls and clone size are as listed in that table; D and trimming were resolved from the DNA. The sample records 60,000 to 70,000 clones, about 82% being singletons. The rearrangement joins TRBV10-3 to TRBJ1-2; 7 positions agree with TRBD1. The origin of this receptor is a human donor in a cohort sampled during active COVID-19. Material: peripheral blood. The chain's CDR3 is CAISESTGRILEAGYTF. CDR3 sequence (DNA): TGTGCCATCAGTGAGTCGACAGGGCGCATTTTGGAGGCTGGCTACACCTTC.